This TCR beta chain was sequenced during a study of blood T cell repertoires in COVID-19. The authors' processing: Amplification of reference gene primers was used by the study to estimate nucleated cell counts. This table comes from immunoSEQ multiplex PCR, and its TCRdb copy is limited to in-frame clones, with some not included. V, J and clone size are those of that table, while D and trimming were read from the DNA. The table lists under 250,000 clones, 65% to 90% of them singletons. Germline CDR1 reads DFQATT; CDR2 reads SNEGSKA (reference sequence). Trimming pared 3 bases from V and 3 bases from J, leaving 6 bases between. The CDR3 totals 11 residues.

Sequenced material: peripheral blood. The V gene is TRBV20-1, the J gene TRBJ2-7; D is unclear. The receptor's source is a woman between 65 and 79 years old with COVID-19, enrolled during active disease. The CDR3 region has the DNA TGCAGTGCTAGGACATTCTACGAGCAGTACTTC. It is translated as CSARTFYEQYF.